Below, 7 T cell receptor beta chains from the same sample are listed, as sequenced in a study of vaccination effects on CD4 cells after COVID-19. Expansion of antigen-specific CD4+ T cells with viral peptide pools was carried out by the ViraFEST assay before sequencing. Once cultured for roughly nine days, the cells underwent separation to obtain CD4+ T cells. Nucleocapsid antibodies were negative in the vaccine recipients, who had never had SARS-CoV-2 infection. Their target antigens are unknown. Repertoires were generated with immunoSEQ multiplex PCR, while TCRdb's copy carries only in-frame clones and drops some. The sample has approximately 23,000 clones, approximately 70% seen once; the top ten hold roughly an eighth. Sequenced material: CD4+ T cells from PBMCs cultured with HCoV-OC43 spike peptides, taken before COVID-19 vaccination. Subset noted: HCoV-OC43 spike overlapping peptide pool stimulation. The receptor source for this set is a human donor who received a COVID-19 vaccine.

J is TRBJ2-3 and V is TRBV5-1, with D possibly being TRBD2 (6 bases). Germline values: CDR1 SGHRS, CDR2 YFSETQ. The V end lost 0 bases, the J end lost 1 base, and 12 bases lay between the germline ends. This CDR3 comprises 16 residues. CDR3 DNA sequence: TGCGCCAGCAGCTTGGCCCCGGCTAGCGGCACAGATACGCAGTATTTT. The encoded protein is CASSLAPASGTDTQYF.

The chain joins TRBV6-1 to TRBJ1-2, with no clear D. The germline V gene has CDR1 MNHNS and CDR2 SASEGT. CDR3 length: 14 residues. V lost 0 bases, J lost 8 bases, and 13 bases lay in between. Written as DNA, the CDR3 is TGTGCCAGCAGTGAAGCTGGTCAGGAAGGAGGCTACACCTTC. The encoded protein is CASSEAGQEGGYTF.

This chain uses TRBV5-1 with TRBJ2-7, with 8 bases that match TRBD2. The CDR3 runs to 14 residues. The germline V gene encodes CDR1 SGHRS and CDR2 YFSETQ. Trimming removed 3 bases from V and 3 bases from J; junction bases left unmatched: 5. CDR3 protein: CASSSGLVGYEQYF. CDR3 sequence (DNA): TGCGCCAGCAGCTCGGGACTAGTAGGCTACGAGCAGTACTTC. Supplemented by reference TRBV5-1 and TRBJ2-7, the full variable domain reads KAGVTQTPRYLIKTRGQQVTLSCSPISGHRSVSWYQQTPGQGLQFLFEYFSETQRNKGNFPGRFSGRQFSNSRSEMNVSTLELGDSALYLCASSSGLVGYEQYFGPGTRLTVT.

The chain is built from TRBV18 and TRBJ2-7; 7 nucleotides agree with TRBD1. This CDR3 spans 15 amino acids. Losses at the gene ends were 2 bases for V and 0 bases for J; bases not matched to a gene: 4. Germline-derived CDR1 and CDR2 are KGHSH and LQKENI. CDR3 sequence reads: CASSPSGQSSYEQYF. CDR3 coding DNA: TGTGCCAGCTCACCATCGGGACAGAGCTCCTACGAGCAGTACTTC.

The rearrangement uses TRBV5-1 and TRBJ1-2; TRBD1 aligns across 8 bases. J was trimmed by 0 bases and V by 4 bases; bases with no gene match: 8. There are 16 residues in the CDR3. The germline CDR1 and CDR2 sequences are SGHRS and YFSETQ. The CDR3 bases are TGCGCCAGCAGCGCCCTCGGACAGGGTTCTAACTATGGCTACACCTTC. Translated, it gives CASSALGQGSNYGYTF. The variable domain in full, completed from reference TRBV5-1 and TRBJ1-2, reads KAGVTQTPRYLIKTRGQQVTLSCSPISGHRSVSWYQQTPGQGLQFLFEYFSETQRNKGNFPGRFSGRQFSNSRSEMNVSTLELGDSALYLCASSALGQGSNYGYTFGSGTRLTVV.

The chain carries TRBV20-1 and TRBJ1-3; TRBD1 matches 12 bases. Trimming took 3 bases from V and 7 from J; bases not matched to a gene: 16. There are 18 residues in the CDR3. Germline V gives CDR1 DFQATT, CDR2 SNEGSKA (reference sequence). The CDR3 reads CSASVNRHSGTGGNTIYF. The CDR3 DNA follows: TGCAGTGCTAGTGTAAACCGACACTCCGGGACAGGGGGCAACACCATATATTTT.

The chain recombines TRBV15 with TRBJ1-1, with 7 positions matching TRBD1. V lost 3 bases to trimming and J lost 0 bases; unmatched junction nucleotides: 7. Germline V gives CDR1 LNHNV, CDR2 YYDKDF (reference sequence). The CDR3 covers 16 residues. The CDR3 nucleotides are TGTGCCACCAGCAGTTTTCGACAGGGAATGAACACTGAAGCTTTCTTT. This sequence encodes CATSSFRQGMNTEAFF.